The rows below give T cell receptor beta chains drawn from one sample of a study of blood T cell repertoires in COVID-19. Sequenced by immunoSEQ multiplex PCR; TCRdb stores in-frame clones only, minus some. This sample yields some 43,000 clones, of which about 91% are seen a single time; approximately 15% belongs to the top ten. The source material was peripheral blood. These receptors came from a man in his 60s with active COVID-19. CDR3s include the opening cysteine and the closing phenylalanine or tryptophan. A D gene is named only where the DNA matches it firmly. Where a row states a size, it is once, few, many or the class of an expanded clone; other rows omit it.

.	TRBV9	TRBJ1-1	.	CASSVGVSPEAFF	TGTGCCAGCAGCGTAGGCGTTTCGCCTGAAGCTTTCTTT
few	TRBV6-5	TRBJ2-1	.	CASSYRLSSYNEQFF	TGTGCCAGCAGTTACCGACTTAGCTCCTACAATGAGCAGTTCTTC
.	TRBV28	TRBJ1-5	.	CASSSRYQPQHF	TGTGCCAGCAGTTCCAGATACCAGCCCCAGCATTTT
few	TRBV3-1/TRBV3-2	TRBJ1-5	.	CASSRGLSNQPQHF	TGTGCCAGCAGCCGAGGACTGAGCAATCAGCCCCAGCATTTT
.	TRBV3-1/TRBV3-2	TRBJ2-5	TRBD2	CASSQAKRPGLAGWETQYF	TGTGCCAGCAGCCAAGCAAAAAGACCCGGACTAGCGGGATGGGAGACCCAGTACTTC
.	TRBV6-5	TRBJ2-3	TRBD1	CASSRGQGGPDTQYF	TGTGCCAGCAGCCGCGGACAGGGTGGTCCAGATACGCAGTATTTT
.	TRBV20-1	TRBJ2-1	.	CSASLETSVNHEQFF	TGCAGTGCTAGTTTAGAGACTAGTGTAAATCATGAGCAGTTCTTC
.	TRBV6-6	TRBJ2-7	TRBD1	CASSYGDRVYYEQYF	TGTGCCAGCAGTTACGGGGACAGGGTATACTACGAGCAGTACTTC
.	TRBV4-1	TRBJ2-7	TRBD1	CASSPRQGAAYEQYF	TGCGCCAGCAGCCCCCGACAGGGGGCCGCCTACGAGCAGTACTTC
.	TRBV28	TRBJ2-7	.	CASGGNYEQYF	TGTGCCAGCGGGGGGAACTACGAGCAGTACTTC
.	TRBV4-1	TRBJ2-2	TRBD2	CASSQETGGNTGELFF	TGCGCCAGCAGCCAAGAAACGGGGGGGAACACCGGGGAGCTGTTTTTT
.	TRBV7-2	TRBJ2-1	TRBD2	CASSWGGQGEQFF	TGTGCCAGCAGTTGGGGGGGTCAGGGTGAGCAGTTCTTC
.	TRBV21-1	TRBJ2-5	.	CASSRPNTGSTQETQYF	TGTGCCAGCAGCAGACCTAATACCGGGTCCACCCAAGAGACCCAGTACTTC
.	TRBV9	TRBJ1-2	.	CASSRARVLGYTF	TGTGCCAGCAGCCGGGCCAGGGTTTTGGGCTACACCTTC
.	TRBV11-3	TRBJ2-1	.	CASSLDGGSNEQFF	TGTGCCAGCAGCTTGGATGGGGGGAGCAATGAGCAGTTCTTC
.	TRBV10-2	TRBJ2-7	TRBD1	CASSAGTGVYEQYF	TGCGCCAGCAGTGCCGGGACAGGGGTATACGAGCAGTACTTC
.	TRBV6-5	TRBJ1-1	.	CASSRAGRHTEAFF	TGTGCCAGCAGTCGGGCAGGGAGGCACACTGAAGCTTTCTTT
.	TRBV29-1	TRBJ2-7	.	CSVEGGQGYEQYF	TGCAGCGTTGAAGGGGGGCAGGGCTACGAGCAGTACTTC
.	TRBV7-9	TRBJ2-5	.	CASSFYRDEETQYF	TGTGCCAGCAGCTTCTACAGGGATGAAGAGACCCAGTACTTC
.	TRBV11-3	TRBJ2-2	.	CASSLFTGDGELFF	TGTGCCAGCAGCTTATTCACAGGAGACGGGGAGCTGTTTTTT
.	TRBV28	TRBJ2-1	TRBD2	CASSVLAGGGNEQFF	TGTGCCAGCAGTGTGCTAGCGGGAGGGGGAAATGAGCAGTTCTTC
.	TRBV7-8	TRBJ1-3	.	CASSLARRPSSGNTIYF	TGTGCCAGCAGCTTAGCTAGGAGACCAAGTTCTGGAAACACCATATATTTT
.	TRBV7-3	TRBJ2-1	TRBD2	CASSPSGSYNEQFF	TGTGCCAGCAGCCCTAGCGGCTCCTACAATGAGCAGTTCTTC
.	TRBV2	TRBJ1-4	TRBD1	CASRRGGGGNEKLFF	TGTGCCAGCAGGAGAGGTGGAGGGGGCAATGAAAAACTGTTTTTT
once	TRBV13	TRBJ2-1	TRBD2	CASSLWTSGRGNEQFF	TGTGCCAGCAGCTTGTGGACTAGCGGGAGAGGAAATGAGCAGTTCTTC
few	TRBV28	TRBJ2-1	.	CASSLEYNEQFF	TGTGCCAGCAGTTTGGAGTACAATGAGCAGTTCTTC
.	TRBV4-3	TRBJ2-2	.	CASSQPKQGAGELFF	TGCGCCAGCAGCCAACCAAAACAGGGAGCGGGGGAGCTGTTTTTT
.	TRBV5-1	TRBJ2-3	TRBD1	CASSSNRGQGDTQYF	TGCGCCAGCAGCTCGAACAGGGGGCAGGGAGATACGCAGTATTTT
.	TRBV19	TRBJ2-1	TRBD2	CASSRTSGRAGYNEQFF	TGTGCCAGTAGTAGGACTAGCGGGAGGGCCGGATACAATGAGCAGTTCTTC
.	TRBV7-6	TRBJ2-1	TRBD2	CASSLGGAGAFNEQFF	TGTGCCAGCAGCTTAGGTGGAGCGGGGGCCTTCAATGAGCAGTTCTTC
.	TRBV19	TRBJ2-7	TRBD1	CASSSGQSYEQYF	TGTGCCAGTAGTTCGGGACAGTCCTACGAGCAGTACTTC
.	TRBV29-1	TRBJ2-5	.	CSVRGQSEGETQYF	TGCAGCGTGCGGGGACAGAGCGAGGGGGAGACCCAGTACTTC
.	TRBV4-3	TRBJ2-1	.	CASSQDPSYNEQFF	TGCGCCAGCAGCCAAGATCCCAGCTACAATGAGCAGTTCTTC
.	TRBV28	TRBJ2-7	.	CASSLTSRSYEQYF	TGTGCCAGCAGTTTAACGAGCCGTTCCTACGAGCAGTACTTC
.	TRBV5-8	TRBJ2-5	TRBD2	CASSLSTSGRARETQYF	TGTGCCAGCAGCTTGTCGACTAGCGGGAGGGCCCGAGAGACCCAGTACTTC
.	TRBV11-3	TRBJ2-6	TRBD2	CASSRGGASGANVLTF	TGTGCCAGCAGTCGGGGGGGGGCCTCTGGGGCCAACGTCCTGACTTTC
.	TRBV4-1	TRBJ2-1	.	CASSQILASLANEQFF	TGCGCCAGCAGCCAAATCCTGGCTTCACTAGCAAATGAGCAGTTCTTC
.	TRBV3-1/TRBV3-2	TRBJ2-5	TRBD1	CASSQEMGQGAETQYF	TGTGCCAGCAGCCAAGAAATGGGACAGGGGGCGGAGACCCAGTACTTC
once	TRBV6-1	TRBJ1-4	TRBD1	CASSELGTGNEKLFF	TGTGCCAGCAGTGAACTCGGGACAGGGAATGAAAAACTGTTTTTT
.	TRBV20-1	TRBJ2-7	TRBD2	CSASALASGSRYEQYF	TGCAGTGCTAGTGCCTTAGCAAGCGGGAGCCGCTACGAGCAGTACTTC
.	TRBV24-1	TRBJ2-1	.	CATSDRSESSYNEQFF	TGTGCCACCAGTGACCGTTCAGAAAGCTCCTACAATGAGCAGTTCTTC
.	TRBV10-3	TRBJ2-1	TRBD2	CATGLAGGRLENEQFF	TGTGCCACGGGGCTAGCGGGGGGCCGGTTGGAGAATGAGCAGTTCTTC
.	TRBV9	TRBJ2-7	.	CASSPREIRAYEQYF	TGTGCCAGCAGCCCCCGGGAGATCAGGGCCTACGAGCAGTACTTC
few	TRBV27	TRBJ1-5	TRBD1	CASSLVGTDPLHF	TGTGCCAGCAGTTTAGTAGGGACAGACCCGTTGCATTTT
.	TRBV27	TRBJ1-6	TRBD1	CASRTIGQGDSPLHF	TGTGCCAGCAGAACAATAGGACAGGGTGATTCACCCCTCCACTTT
.	TRBV7-2	TRBJ2-1	TRBD1	CASSSGTGNYNEQFF	TGTGCCAGCAGCTCAGGGACAGGGAACTACAATGAGCAGTTCTTC
.	TRBV19	TRBJ1-5	.	CASSREWGGPYQPQHF	TGTGCCAGTAGTAGAGAGTGGGGAGGGCCATATCAGCCCCAGCATTTT
.	TRBV4-1	TRBJ1-2	TRBD1	CASSQTQGLDGYTF	TGCGCCAGCAGCCAAACACAGGGGTTGGATGGCTACACCTTC
once	TRBV28	TRBJ2-3	TRBD1	CASRQQGSDTQYF	TGTGCCAGCAGACAACAGGGGTCAGATACGCAGTATTTT
.	TRBV6-2/TRBV6-3	TRBJ2-3	TRBD2	CASSFPSLAATDTQYF	TGTGCCAGCAGTTTCCCCTCTCTAGCGGCCACAGATACGCAGTATTTT
.	TRBV6-5	TRBJ1-1	.	CASSYLSIYTEAFF	TGTGCCAGCAGTTACTTATCTATCTACACTGAAGCTTTCTTT
once	TRBV18	TRBJ1-5	.	CASSPDSSNQPQHF	TGTGCCAGCTCACCGGACAGTTCCAATCAGCCCCAGCATTTT
.	TRBV4-2	TRBJ2-1	TRBD2	CASSPSGRWNEQFF	TGTGCCAGCAGCCCTAGCGGGAGATGGAATGAGCAGTTCTTC